The 22 T cell receptor beta chains in this list originate from one sample, sequenced in a study of cytomegalovirus exposure and HLA in healthy donors. With 60 Vbeta and 13 Jbeta primers, the PCR was carried out. The method was immunoSEQ multiplex PCR; TCRdb's version includes in-frame clones alone and lacks a portion of them. The data hold about 130,000 clones, with 60% to 80% observed a single time. Sequenced input: PBMCs. These receptor sequences come from a male donor in good health and CMV-seronegative.

V gene TRBV7-9 combines with J gene TRBJ1-1; 7 bases match TRBD1. Germline CDR1 reads SEHNR; CDR2 reads FQNEAQ (reference sequence). The CDR3 has 14 amino acids. V lost 5 bases and J lost 0; bases outside the gene matches: 3. DNA for the CDR3: TGTGCCAGCAGCGTCGGGACAGTGAACACTGAAGCTTTCTTT. Residues: CASSVGTVNTEAFF.

This chain connects TRBV30 to TRBJ1-3; 8 positions match TRBD1. Germline values: CDR1 GTSNPN, CDR2 SVGIG (reference sequence). The CDR3 is 13 amino acids. The J segment lost 0 bases and the V segment lost 7 bases, leaving 2 bases of the junction unmatched. The CDR3 DNA follows: TGTGCCTCGGACAGGGCCTCTGGAAACACCATATATTTT. This codes for CASDRASGNTIYF.

This rearrangement joins TRBV2 to TRBJ1-4, with TRBD1 matching 7 bases. With V trimmed by 5 bases and J by 4 bases, 4 bases remained unmatched. Germline V CDR1 and CDR2: SNHLY, FYNNEI. The CDR3 runs to 14 residues. CDR3 coding DNA: TGTGCCAGCAGTTTCCGGGACAGTAATGAAAAACTGTTTTTT. It specifies CASSFRDSNEKLFF.

Of note for this clone: One junction end disagrees with the germline gene, perhaps due to a read error. The CDR3 nucleotides read TGTTCCAGCAGCTTAGTTCTCAGGGGAGCTTTCTTT. Translating it yields CSSSLVLRGAFF. V usage is TRBV7-9 and J usage is TRBJ1-1; tentative D call: TRBD1 (6 bases). Germline loops: CDR1 SEHNR, CDR2 FQNEAQ (reference sequence). CDR3 length equals 12 residues.

The chain is built from TRBV5-4 and TRBJ1-2, with D hard to call. Germline V gene sequence: CDR1 SGHNT, CDR2 YYREEE (reference sequence). The length of the CDR3 is 13 residues. Trimming shortened V by 4 bases and J by 1 base, and 8 bases separated the two germline ends. The CDR3 here is CASSPRHNYGYTF. The CDR3 DNA reads TGTGCCAGCAGCCCACGACATAACTATGGCTACACCTTC.

The sample holds one count of this clone. The junction does not match germline at one end; this may be a read error. The V call is TRBV10-3, the J call TRBJ1-2, with unresolved D. Germline CDR1 ENHRY, CDR2 SYGVKD. The CDR3 is made up of 11 amino acids. The DNA of the CDR3 is TGTGCCACCAGTGAGTCCCGGGGCTACACCTTC. This translates into CATSESRGYTF.

This chain links TRBV11-2 with TRBJ2-3, with a possible D match to TRBD1 (5 bases). Trimming removed 5 bases at V and 6 bases at J, with 12 bases between. The CDR3 totals 13 residues. Germline V gene data show CDR1 as SGHAT and CDR2 as FQNNGV. CDR3 protein: CASSPTGRDTQYF. The CDR3 coding sequence is TGTGCCAGCAGCCCCACAGGCCGCGATACGCAGTATTTT.

The CDR3 spells CASRMGPGANVLTF. The CDR3 DNA follows: TGTGCCAGTAGGATGGGGCCCGGGGCCAACGTCCTGACTTTC. This chain uses TRBV19 with TRBJ2-6; tentative D call: TRBD1 (5 bases). Germline assignment: CDR1 LNHDA and CDR2 SQIVND (reference sequence). V gave up 6 bases and J gave up 4 bases, with 10 bases separating them. There are 14 residues in the CDR3.

This clone was seen a few times. The J gene is TRBJ2-6, the V gene TRBV2; possible D gene TRBD1, 5 bases. This CDR3 is 16 amino acids long. V shed 7 bases and J shed 1 base, with 14 bases lying between them. Germline V lookup: CDR1 SNHLY, CDR2 FYNNEI. The CDR3 sequence is CASTLQGVSGANVLTF. The CDR3 DNA reads TGTGCCAGCACTCTACAAGGGGTATCTGGGGCCAACGTCCTGACTTTC. The whole variable domain, remainder taken from reference TRBV2 and TRBJ2-6, is EPEVTQTPSHQVTQMGQEVILRCVPISNHLYFYWYRQILGQKVEFLVSFYNNEISEKSEIFDDQFSVERPDGSNFTLKIRSTKLEDSAMYFCASTLQGVSGANVLTFGAGSRLTVL.

The chain combines TRBV7-9 with TRBJ1-5, with 7 positions matching TRBD1. The CDR3 runs 13 residues. The V gene's germline CDR1 is SEHNR and CDR2 FQNEAQ (reference sequence). Trimming took 5 bases from V and 7 from J; bases not matched to a gene: 5. CDR3 residues: CASSPQGNQPQHF. Written as DNA, the CDR3 is TGTGCCAGCAGCCCACAGGGGAACCAGCCCCAGCATTTT.

The chain has TRBV18 and TRBJ2-3, with D possibly being TRBD2 (6 bases). There are 14 residues in the CDR3. V lost 2 bases, J lost 6 bases, and 12 bases lay in between. Germline V gives CDR1 KGHSH, CDR2 LQKENI. The CDR3 sequence: CASSPGHGGDTQYF. The CDR3 DNA follows: TGTGCCAGCTCACCAGGGCACGGAGGGGATACGCAGTATTTT.

In DNA form, the CDR3 reads TGTGCCAGCAGCTTAGGACAGGGATTGTCACCCCTCCACTTT. Translated: CASSLGQGLSPLHF. This sequence joins TRBV7-2 and TRBJ1-6; 7 nucleotides agree with TRBD1. The V and J ends lost 1 base and 10 bases, in that order; junction bases with no gene match: 4. The CDR3 length is 14 residues. Germline loops: CDR1 SGHTA, CDR2 FQGNSA.

This chain links TRBV7-9 with TRBJ2-2; no clear D. CDR3 length: 15 residues. V lost 3 bases and J 1 base, leaving 9 bases between the germline ends. The germline CDR1 and CDR2 sequences are SEHNR and FQNEAQ (reference sequence). In DNA, the CDR3 is TGTGCCAGCAGCTTTGGCCGTCTGAACACCGGGGAGCTGTTTTTT. Translation: CASSFGRLNTGELFF.

CDR3 sequence: CSADRGIEAFF. DNA for the CDR3: TGCAGTGCAGACAGGGGGATTGAAGCTTTCTTT. The chain is built from TRBV20-1 and TRBJ1-1, with TRBD1 matching over 9 bases. J was trimmed by 7 bases and V by 6 bases; bases with no gene match: 3. The CDR3 is 11 amino acids. The V gene's germline CDR1 is DFQATT and CDR2 SNEGSKA (reference sequence).

The chain combines TRBV6-1 with TRBJ1-2, with no clear D. CDR3 length equals 11 residues. Trimming pared 6 bases from V and 3 bases from J, leaving 5 bases between. The germline V gene encodes CDR1 MNHNS and CDR2 SASEGT. The CDR3 here is CASRAYYGYTF. The CDR3, as DNA: TGTGCCAGCAGGGCCTACTATGGCTACACCTTC.

This chain connects TRBV13 to TRBJ2-1, with TRBD2 matching 9 bases. Germline assignment: CDR1 PRHDT and CDR2 FYEKMQ (reference sequence). V lost 3 bases to trimming and J lost 9 bases; unmatched junction nucleotides: 9. The length of the CDR3 is 15 residues. CDR3 DNA sequence: TGTGCCAGCAGCTTCGTCAGCGGGGGGCGGGGTGAGCAGTTCTTC. Amino acid sequence: CASSFVSGGRGEQFF.

This clone has only one observation. The V call is TRBV6-5, the J call TRBJ2-3; D is undetermined. Germline values: CDR1 MNHEY, CDR2 SVGAGI. The CDR3 extends over 15 amino acids. V was clipped by 6 bases and J by 1 base, with 14 bases between them. CDR3 sequence: CASSRIIRGTDTQYF. As DNA, the CDR3 is TGTGCCAGCAGCCGGATAATCCGGGGCACAGATACGCAGTATTTT.

The rearrangement links TRBV9 to TRBJ2-3; D is undetermined. CDR1 is SGDLS and CDR2 is YYNGEE in the germline V gene. CDR3 length: 13 residues. Trimming removed 3 bases at V and 2 bases at J, with 7 bases between. The CDR3 nucleotides are TGTGCCAGCAGCGAGCCTTCCACAGATACGCAGTATTTT. It encodes CASSEPSTDTQYF.

This clone was detected only once. CDR3 region: CASSHLSAGSYNEQFF. CDR3 coding DNA: TGTGCCAGCAGCCATCTCAGCGCTGGCTCCTACAATGAGCAGTTCTTC. The J gene is TRBJ2-1, the V gene TRBV14; no firm D call. V lost 3 bases, J lost 0 bases, and 12 bases lay in between. CDR3 length: 16 residues. Germline V gene sequence: CDR1 SGHDN, CDR2 FVKESK.

The chain recombines TRBV7-2 with TRBJ1-5, with 12 bases matching TRBD1. The ends lost 5 bases at V and 6 bases at J; junction bases unmatched: 5. This CDR3 is built from 15 residues. Looked up from germline, CDR1 is SGHTA and CDR2 is FQGNSA. The CDR3 sequence is CASSMGQGAGQPQHF. The CDR3, as DNA: TGTGCCAGCAGCATGGGACAGGGGGCAGGTCAGCCCCAGCATTTT.

V and J are TRBV19 and TRBJ1-4; D not certain. Trimming took 5 bases from V and 2 from J, leaving 21 bases between them. Germline CDR1 LNHDA, CDR2 SQIVND (reference sequence). This CDR3 contains 18 residues. CDR3 in amino acids: CASSPRLGGGGTNEKLFF. DNA for the CDR3: TGTGCCAGTAGTCCCCGTCTGGGCGGCGGAGGGACTAATGAAAAACTGTTTTTT. The entire variable domain, with the rest obtained from reference TRBV19 and TRBJ1-4, is as follows: DGGITQSPKYLFRKEGQNVTLSCEQNLNHDAMYWYRQDPGQGLRLIYYSQIVNDFQKGDIAEGYSVSREKKESFPLTVTSAQKNPTAFYLCASSPRLGGGGTNEKLFFGSGTQLSVL.

The V and J genes are TRBV7-3 and TRBJ2-3; a possible D gene is TRBD2 (7 bases). Trimming removed 2 bases at V and 4 bases at J, with 16 bases between. Germline values: CDR1 SGHTA, CDR2 FQGTGA. The CDR3 runs to 16 residues. The CDR3 here is CASSLLRGAGSDTQYF. CDR3 nucleotides: TGTGCCAGCAGCTTACTCCGGGGGGCCGGCTCAGATACGCAGTATTTT.